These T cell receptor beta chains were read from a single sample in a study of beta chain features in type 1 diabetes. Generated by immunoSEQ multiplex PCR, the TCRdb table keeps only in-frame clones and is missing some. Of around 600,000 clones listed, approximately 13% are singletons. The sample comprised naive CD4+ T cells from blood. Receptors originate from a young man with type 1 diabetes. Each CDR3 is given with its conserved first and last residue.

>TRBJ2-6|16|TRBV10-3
CAISERRGSGANVLTF
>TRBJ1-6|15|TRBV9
CASSVGGLEGSPLHF
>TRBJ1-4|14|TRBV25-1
CASSEHRDGEKLFF
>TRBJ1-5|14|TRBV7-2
CASSWIRTDQPQHF
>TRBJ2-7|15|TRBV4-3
CASSRGTSGWNEQYF
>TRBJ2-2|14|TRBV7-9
CASSRTDNTGELFF
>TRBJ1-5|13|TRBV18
CASSLALYQPQHF
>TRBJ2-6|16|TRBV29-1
CSVGNKPGSGANVLTF
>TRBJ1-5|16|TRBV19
CASSIGTPRGYQPQHF
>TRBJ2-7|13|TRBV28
CASIGQGAYEQYF
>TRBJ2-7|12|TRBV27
CASSPGHYEQYF
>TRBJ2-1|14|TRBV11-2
CASTLRLDYNEQFF
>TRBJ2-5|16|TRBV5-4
CASSLGGVQHGETQYF